The 5 T cell receptor beta chains given below trace back to one sample, sequenced in a study of T cell responses to AZD1222 COVID-19 vaccine. Assay used: immunoSEQ multiplex PCR; TCRdb lists only in-frame clones, some missing. Among some 150,000 clones listed, roughly 87% were seen once. Sequences were derived from peripheral blood, sampled 28 days after the second dose of the MenACWY control vaccine. The receptors here all came from an adult who received the MenACWY meningococcal vaccine as a control.

This rearrangement joins TRBV4-2 to TRBJ2-7; D remains unclear. The CDR3 totals 11 residues. Germline lookup yields CDR1 LGHNA and CDR2 YNFKEQ. The germline V and J ends were trimmed by 3 bases and 7 bases, with 7 bases remaining between them. DNA for the CDR3: TGTGCCAGCAGCCAGGCCGGGGAGCAGTACTTC. This gives the protein CASSQAGEQYF.

The CDR3 DNA follows: TGTGCCAGCAGCCGAGGACTAGCGGGAGGGTTCTACAATGAGCAGTTCTTC. This sequence encodes CASSRGLAGGFYNEQFF. This chain uses TRBV7-9 with TRBJ2-1, with 15 positions matching TRBD2. V lost 5 bases and J lost 3; bases outside the gene matches: 5. This CDR3 is built from 17 residues. Germline V gene sequence: CDR1 SEHNR, CDR2 FQNEAQ (reference sequence).

The genes are TRBV5-8 and TRBJ2-6; perhaps TRBD1 as D (6 bases). Germline-derived CDR1 and CDR2 are SGHTS and YDEGEE. CDR3 length: 15 amino acids. V lost 5 bases and J 4 bases, leaving 13 bases between the germline ends. The CDR3 loop reads CASRSIGTGANVLTF. In DNA form, the CDR3 reads TGTGCCAGCAGGTCCATAGGGACAGGGGCCAACGTCCTGACTTTC.

V and J are TRBV18 and TRBJ2-5; D might be TRBD1 or TRBD2, each matching 5 bases. The CDR3 runs to 15 residues. V gave up 6 bases and J gave up 5 bases, with 19 bases separating them. CDR1 and CDR2 from the germline V gene are KGHSH and LQKENI. CDR3 in DNA: TGTGCCAGCTCCCGGAACCGGGACCCAGCCGAGACCCAGTACTTC. Translated, it gives CASSRNRDPAETQYF. Full variable domain (missing parts from reference TRBV18 and TRBJ2-5): NAGVMQNPRHLVRRRGQEARLRCSPMKGHSHVYWYRQLPEEGLKFMVYLQKENIIDESGMPKERFSAEFPKEGPSILRIQQVVRGDSAAYFCASSRNRDPAETQYFGPGTRLLVL.

The chain is built from TRBV28 and TRBJ2-7; D gene uncertain. The CDR3 totals 12 residues. Germline CDR1 and CDR2: MDHEN and SYDVKM. Deletions cut 6 bases from V and 6 bases from J, with 12 bases between. The CDR3 nucleotides read TGTGCCAGCAGCAACCCAACAGTCGAGCAGTACTTC. Translated: CASSNPTVEQYF.